The 27 T cell receptor beta chains given below trace back to one sample, sequenced in a study of CD8+ T cells in alopecia areata. RNA was isolated and reverse transcribed to cDNA, the sequencing template. The assay was immunoSEQ multiplex PCR, and TCRdb's table has in-frame clones only and misses some. The sample yields some 150,000 clones, 45% to 65% seen once. Regarding treatment: oral pan-JAK inhibitor, 5-10 mg twice daily. Sequencing used CD8+ T cells sorted from blood, obtained at week 4, from a patient treated with tofacitinib. These receptor sequences come from a human donor with alopecia areata.

This clone showed up just once. This chain joins TRBV9 and TRBJ2-7; weak D call: TRBD1 (6 bases). V shed 0 bases and J shed 5 bases, with 15 bases lying between them. The CDR3 consists of 15 residues. Germline values: CDR1 SGDLS, CDR2 YYNGEE. The CDR3 reads CASSVGDKGEHEQYF. The CDR3 region has the DNA TGTGCCAGCAGCGTAGGGGACAAGGGGGAGCACGAGCAGTACTTC.

The chain employs TRBV9 and TRBJ2-1; the match to TRBD2 covers 15 bases. The CDR3 runs 17 residues. The V and J ends lost 1 base and 4 bases, in that order; junction bases with no gene match: 3. Per germline, CDR1 SGDLS and CDR2 YYNGEE. In nucleotides, the CDR3 is TGTGCCAGCAGCGTACTAGGACTAGCGGGGGGGTACAATGAGCAGTTCTTC. Translation: CASSVLGLAGGYNEQFF.

This clone was counted between two and nine times. V is TRBV6-1 and J is TRBJ1-1, with D unresolved. This CDR3 comprises 12 residues. The germline CDR1 and CDR2 sequences are MNHNS and SASEGT. Trimming stripped 2 bases from V and 6 bases from J, with 7 bases between. CDR3 loop: CASSERRAEAFF. The CDR3 DNA sequence: TGTGCCAGCAGTGAACGGCGGGCTGAAGCTTTCTTT.

The chain couples TRBV5-4 to TRBJ1-2; the match to TRBD1 covers 7 bases. CDR1 and CDR2 (germline): SGHNT, YYREEE (reference sequence). V dropped 0 bases and J dropped 6; count of bases not matched to a gene: 5. The CDR3 extends over 14 amino acids. This CDR3 reads CASSLDRGIDGYTF. The DNA of the CDR3 is TGTGCCAGCAGCTTGGACAGGGGTATCGATGGCTACACCTTC.

The chain joins TRBV27 to TRBJ2-7, with D perhaps TRBD1 (6 bases). Germline V lookup: CDR1 MNHEY, CDR2 SMNVEV (reference sequence). CDR3 length equals 15 residues. With 4 bases removed from V and 2 bases from J, the gap between germline ends came to 15 bases. The CDR3 protein is CASSSTGLGTYEQYF. The CDR3 DNA sequence: TGTGCCAGCAGTTCGACAGGCTTGGGGACCTACGAGCAGTACTTC.

The rearrangement links TRBV20-1 to TRBJ2-2; unclear D gene. The V and J ends lost 5 bases and 3 bases respectively, with 4 bases between them. The CDR3 runs to 11 residues. Germline lookup yields CDR1 DFQATT and CDR2 SNEGSKA (reference sequence). The CDR3 coding sequence is TGCAGTGCTGACCACACCGGGGAGCTGTTTTTT. It translates to CSADHTGELFF.

The chain has TRBV19 and TRBJ1-1; D is unresolved. Trimming left V 3 bases short and J 0 bases short, with 5 bases between. Germline CDR1 LNHDA, CDR2 SQIVND (reference sequence). The CDR3 has 13 amino acids. CDR3 loop: CASSISVNTEAFF. As DNA, the CDR3 is TGTGCCAGTAGTATCTCAGTGAACACTGAAGCTTTCTTT.

This clone has more than one count but fewer than ten. The rearrangement joins TRBV7-9 to TRBJ2-2, with D unclear. Germline V gene lookup returns CDR1 SEHNR and CDR2 FQNEAQ (reference sequence). The CDR3 covers 17 residues. The V gene lost 1 base and the J gene lost 4 bases, with 16 bases spanning the gap. The chain's CDR3 is CASSLDIVYYSTGELFF. Here the CDR3 DNA reads TGTGCCAGCAGCTTAGATATCGTGTACTATTCCACCGGGGAGCTGTTTTTT.

CDR3 sequence: CAWKGSGNTIYF. CDR3 nucleotides: TGTGCCTGGAAGGGGTCTGGAAACACCATATATTTT. V usage is TRBV30 and J usage is TRBJ1-3; tentative D call: TRBD1 (5 bases). Germline V lookup: CDR1 GTSNPN, CDR2 SVGIG (reference sequence). V was shortened by 4 bases and J by 1 base, with 5 bases between the two germline ends. This CDR3 is built from 12 residues.

The J gene is TRBJ2-5, the V gene TRBV6-1; the match to TRBD2 covers 8 bases. The junction had 5 bases not matched to a gene; V was cut back by 6 bases and J by 2 bases. Germline assignment: CDR1 MNHNS and CDR2 SASEGT. The CDR3 loop spans 14 amino acids. CDR3 DNA sequence: TGTGCCAGCAGATCCGGGACTAGACAAGAGACCCAGTACTTC. It specifies CASRSGTRQETQYF.

Worth noting for this clone: Other DNA sequences in this sample translate to the same CDR3. The rearrangement joins TRBV18 to TRBJ2-3; D gene ambiguous. Germline V gives CDR1 KGHSH, CDR2 LQKENI. The CDR3 sequence is 13 residues long. V was clipped by 0 bases and J by 3 bases, with 4 bases between them. In DNA form, the CDR3 reads TGTGCCAGCTCACCACCGGGGACAGATACGCAGTATTTT. This encodes CASSPPGTDTQYF.

This clone has just one count. This chain links TRBV5-6 with TRBJ1-2; no reliable D call. Germline CDR1 and CDR2: SGHDT and YYEEEE. The CDR3 length is 14 residues. Trimming took 3 bases from V and 8 from J, leaving 17 bases between them. The CDR3 nucleotides read TGTGCCAGCAGCTCCGGGCCGGTGGTGTGGGGCTACACCTTC. Encoded protein: CASSSGPVVWGYTF.

There are a few counts of this clone. The CDR3 bases are TGCGCCAGCAGCTTTGATGAGGGGGGCTACGAGCAGTACTTC. Amino acids: CASSFDEGGYEQYF. The rearrangement links TRBV5-1 to TRBJ2-7; D tentatively reads TRBD1 or TRBD2 (6 bases each). Germline CDR1 reads SGHRS; CDR2 reads YFSETQ. The CDR3 loop spans 14 amino acids. The V and J ends lost 2 bases and 3 bases respectively, with 12 bases between them.

The chain has TRBV4-3 and TRBJ2-3; D is perhaps TRBD1 or TRBD2 (6 bases each). V was trimmed by 0 bases and J by 3 bases, leaving 16 bases between them. This CDR3 is built from 17 residues. CDR1 is LGHNA, CDR2 YSLEER, per germline. The CDR3, as DNA: TGCGCCAGCAGCCAAGATTCCCCGGGGGCTCTAACAGATACGCAGTATTTT. Its translation: CASSQDSPGALTDTQYF.

V is TRBV5-1 and J is TRBJ1-1; D gene ambiguous. CDR1 SGHRS and CDR2 YFSETQ come from the germline V gene. The CDR3 extends over 15 amino acids. V was cut by 2 bases and J by 4 bases, with 15 bases left in between. For the CDR3, the DNA is TGCGCCAGCAGCTTTTGGGGTAGAGAAGGCACTGAAGCTTTCTTT. Translating gives CASSFWGREGTEAFF.

This rearrangement joins TRBV6-5 to TRBJ2-7; D is possibly TRBD1 or TRBD2 (5 bases each). V was trimmed by 6 bases and J by 2 bases, leaving 17 bases between them. The CDR3 has 15 amino acids. The germline V gene encodes CDR1 MNHEY and CDR2 SVGAGI. Here the CDR3 DNA reads TGTGCCAGCAGCCCGTCGAACAGGAGGACCTACGAGCAGTACTTC. It translates to CASSPSNRRTYEQYF.

The gene calls are TRBV27 and TRBJ1-2; tentatively, D is TRBD1 (6 bases). There are 13 residues in the CDR3. The V end was cut by 2 bases, the J end by 5 bases, with 9 bases between. Germline V gene sequence: CDR1 MNHEY, CDR2 SMNVEV (reference sequence). This CDR3 reads CASSLGQSYGYTF. The CDR3 region has the DNA TGTGCCAGCAGTTTAGGACAGTCTTATGGCTACACCTTC.

The chain couples TRBV27 to TRBJ2-1; TRBD2 matches at 12 bases. CDR1 and CDR2 (germline): MNHEY, SMNVEV (reference sequence). V lost 7 bases and J lost 4; bases outside the gene matches: 5. This CDR3 is 15 amino acids long. The CDR3 nucleotides read TGTGCCAGCATTTACGGACTAGCGGGGTACAATGAGCAGTTCTTC. Its protein is CASIYGLAGYNEQFF.

This chain links TRBV23-1 with TRBJ2-4; D ambiguous. TRBV23-1 carries the ORF label, with uncertain function. This CDR3 has 14 amino acids. Trimming took 1 base from V and 0 from J, leaving 4 bases between them. The CDR3 sequence: CASSQWVAKNIQYF. The CDR3, as DNA: TGCGCCAGCAGTCAATGGGTAGCCAAAAACATTCAGTACTTC.

This clone was detected a few times. V gene TRBV5-1 combines with J gene TRBJ2-1, with 10 bases identical to TRBD1. There are 16 residues in the CDR3. Germline V gene sequence: CDR1 SGHRS, CDR2 YFSETQ. Trimming cost V 3 bases and J 8 bases; bases outside gene matches: 11. The CDR3 coding sequence is TGCGCCAGCAGCTCGGGACAGGGGACCCCCCGGGATGAGCAGTTCTTC. Translating gives CASSSGQGTPRDEQFF.

V gene TRBV4-1 combines with J gene TRBJ2-2, with D unclear. CDR3 length equals 13 residues. CDR1 is MGHRA, CDR2 YSYEKL, per germline. With 9 bases removed from V and 1 base from J, the gap between germline ends came to 9 bases. DNA for the CDR3: TGCGCCAGTGGGGTCCAGAACACCGGGGAGCTGTTTTTT. Translating gives CASGVQNTGELFF.

This clone came up a few times. The rearrangement links TRBV4-2 to TRBJ1-1, with 8 bases fitting TRBD1. The V gene's germline CDR1 is LGHNA and CDR2 YNFKEQ. V lost 4 bases, J lost 7 bases, and 11 bases stayed unmatched. The CDR3 is 15 amino acids. The DNA of the CDR3 is TGTGCCAGCAGCCCCCTCGTGGACAGGGCCAATGAAGCTTTCTTT. Translating it yields CASSPLVDRANEAFF.

The V gene is TRBV5-6, the J gene TRBJ1-1, with D perhaps matching TRBD1 (6 bases). Per the germline V gene, CDR1 is SGHDT and CDR2 is YYEEEE. There are 14 residues in the CDR3. With 1 base removed from V and 6 bases from J, the gap between germline ends came to 13 bases. CDR3 sequence: CASSLSQGLAEAFF. The CDR3 DNA reads as TGTGCCAGCAGCTTGAGTCAGGGGCTTGCTGAAGCTTTCTTT.

This chain links TRBV2 with TRBJ2-5; D not resolved. V was cut by 5 bases and J by 5 bases, with 6 bases left in between. The germline V gene has CDR1 SNHLY and CDR2 FYNNEI. This CDR3 has 11 residues. As DNA, the CDR3 is TGTGCCAGCAGTATATCGGAGACCCAGTACTTC. Encoded protein: CASSISETQYF.

At least ten counts were recorded for this clone. The same CDR3 arises from other DNA sequences in this sample as well. J is TRBJ2-3 and V is TRBV6-4; D tentatively fits TRBD1 or TRBD2 (6 bases each). Trimming removed 0 bases from V and 4 bases from J, with 8 bases in between. The CDR3 length is 14 residues. In germline, CDR1 is MRHNA, CDR2 SNTAGT. The CDR3 sequence is CASSDSGGPDTQYF. The DNA for the CDR3 is TGTGCCAGCAGTGACTCGGGGGGCCCAGATACGCAGTATTTT.

This clone was recorded a few times. The V and J genes are TRBV5-1 and TRBJ2-4; D call uncertain. CDR3 length: 11 amino acids. Germline V gene sequence: CDR1 SGHRS, CDR2 YFSETQ. Trimming cost V 0 bases and J 9 bases, with 4 bases left between them. CDR3 bases: TGCGCCAGCAGCTTGGGTTCCATTCAGTACTTC. Translating gives CASSLGSIQYF.

The chain combines TRBV7-6 with TRBJ1-3; TRBD1 matches 7 bases. The germline CDR1 and CDR2 sequences are SGHVS and FNYEAQ. V lost 3 bases to trimming and J lost 3 bases; unmatched junction nucleotides: 8. There are 16 residues in the CDR3. CDR3 in amino acids: CASSLGTENHGNTIYF. As DNA, the CDR3 is TGTGCCAGCAGCTTGGGGACAGAGAACCATGGAAACACCATATATTTT.